The text below deals with one TCR beta chain. The target antigen is unknown. These data originate in a study of blood T cells in healthy people across ages. No fewer than 5 micrograms of total RNA were isolated from every sample. Trimming stripped 1 base from V and 8 bases from J, with 18 bases between. Germline V gives CDR1 SGHTA, CDR2 FQGNSA. The CDR3 covers 17 residues. A J-beta primer mix and a sample-barcoded 5' primer were used in a second PCR of about 6 to 12 cycles. TCRdb processed the 5' RACE reads anew with MiXCR; each CDR3 protein has one entry. This table holds around 670,000 distinct CDR3 sequences, 25% to 30% found once. General study results and limits: Fewer expanded clones and more diversity marked long-lived versus aged donors.

The clonotype comes from an elderly woman in good health. The gene calls are TRBV7-2 and TRBJ1-6; D is unclear. The specimen was blood. CDR3 bases: TGTGCCAGCAGCTTAGAAGCGGCCGGCGAGGGCCATTCACCCCTCCACTTT. Translating gives CASSLEAAGEGHSPLHF.